This T cell receptor beta chain was sequenced during a study of human T cells and chemical hapten exposure. Background on the study: Patients, a majority of them female, were diagnosed with alopecia areata, totalis or universalis. Study results and limitations: Expanded TCR counts at PT1 went up together with patch test score, a positive correlation. Expanded TCRs clustered into significantly more large CDR3 similarity groups than controls, the analysis revealed.

The time point: patch test 1, 2 weeks after DPC sensitization. Treatment denoted: therapeutic diphenylcyclopropenone sensitization with weekly scalp DPC. The CDR3 is 14 amino acids. Trimming pared 5 bases from V and 0 bases from J, leaving 7 bases between. Germline V gives CDR1 KGHDR, CDR2 SFDVKD. TCRdb ran MiXCR on the RACE reads and lists one entry per CDR3 protein. The top ten clones hold under 2.5% of a sample with 300,000 to 450,000 distinct CDR3 sequences, nearly 5% of them seen once. In this sample, this clonotype turned up many times. Its antigen is undetermined. This sequence originates from a woman in her fifties or sixties with alopecia areata. Some clones in this sample may be carry-over from other donors' samples. The source was whole blood, collected in connection with sensitization to the hapten diphenylcyclopropenone (DPC). The chain combines TRBV24-1 with TRBJ1-5; no definite D call. The CDR3 sequence is CATSAPDSNQPQHF. The CDR3 DNA follows: TGTGCCACCAGTGCCCCGGATAGCAATCAGCCCCAGCATTTT.